This T cell receptor (beta chain) was profiled in a study of blood T cells in healthy people across ages. Study details: Template switching captured about one barcoded beta molecule per two T cells.

V was pared by 10 bases and J by 1 base, with 11 bases of the junction left unmatched. This CDR3 contains 16 residues. Each sample gave at least 6 million isolated PBMCs. Through a sample-barcoded 5' primer and a J-beta primer mix, a second PCR was run for roughly 6 to 12 cycles. TCRdb reanalysed the 5' RACE reads using MiXCR and keeps one entry per CDR3 protein. The data show about 1.6 million distinct CDR3 sequences, 30% to 40% seen once. This sequence joins TRBV12-3 or TRBV12-4 and TRBJ2-3, with TRBD2 identical over 10 bases. The source material was blood. The TCR was taken from a woman in her twenties or thirties in good health. This chain's CDR3 is CANTHGAGGGTDTQYF. The CDR3 DNA follows: TGTGCCAACACTCACGGAGCGGGAGGGGGCACAGATACGCAGTATTTT.